This T cell receptor (beta chain) derives from a study of blood T cell repertoires in COVID-19. This clone was seen a handful of times. The length of the CDR3 is 14 residues. Germline V gives CDR1 MRHNA, CDR2 SNTAGT. The ends lost 4 bases at V and 4 bases at J; junction bases unmatched: 0. The protocol was immunoSEQ multiplex PCR, while the TCRdb copy is restricted to in-frame clones and leaves out a portion. This table has 150,000 to 200,000 clones, almost 80% appearing once. Residents of about two dozen US areas, aged roughly 18 to 89 years, made up the participants. The TCR originated in a woman aged 50 to 60 who had recovered from COVID-19. The chain is built from TRBV6-4 and TRBJ2-2, with 10 bases lining up with TRBD2. Sequencing used PBMCs or T cells enriched from blood (not recorded which). CDR3 sequence reads: CASSASGSTGELFF. CDR3 DNA: TGTGCCAGCAGTGCTAGCGGGAGCACCGGGGAGCTGTTTTTT.